Following are 14 T cell receptor beta chains from one sample sequenced in a study of neoadjuvant anti-PD-1 for oral cavity cancer. Clones were read by immunoSEQ multiplex PCR, and TCRdb kept only the in-frame ones, dropping some. The sample has some 71,000 clones; 80% to 90% are singletons. This specimen was PBMCs, taken before nivolumab (anti-PD-1) treatment. The receptors here all came from a person between 40 and 79 years old with oral cavity squamous cell carcinoma.

The chain carries TRBV7-9 and TRBJ2-1, with 11 bases that match TRBD2. CDR1 is SEHNR, CDR2 FQNEAQ, per germline (reference sequence). The V gene end was trimmed by 5 bases and the J gene end by 7 bases; junction bases not matched to a gene: 4. CDR3 length: 14 residues. The chain's CDR3 is CASSLGLAVNEQFF. The CDR3 DNA sequence: TGTGCCAGCAGCCTGGGACTAGCGGTAAATGAGCAGTTCTTC.

The chain links TRBV29-1 to TRBJ1-4, with D perhaps TRBD1 (5 bases). This CDR3 contains 14 residues. Germline CDR1 SQVTM, CDR2 ANQGSEA. With 4 bases removed from V and 9 bases from J, the gap between germline ends came to 18 bases. The CDR3, as DNA: TGCAGCGTTGGAGCGGGGGGTGTAGTTAAAAAACTGTTTTTT. Amino acid sequence: CSVGAGGVVKKLFF.

DNA of the CDR3: TGTGCCAGCAGCTTAGGTAGGGGTTGGAACACTGAAGCTTTCTTT. Amino acids: CASSLGRGWNTEAFF. The chain uses TRBV7-6 and TRBJ1-1, with D maybe TRBD1 (5 bases). Trimming shortened V by 1 base and J by 1 base, and 10 bases separated the two germline ends. Germline-derived CDR1 and CDR2 are SGHVS and FNYEAQ. This CDR3 has 15 amino acids.

This chain links TRBV19 with TRBJ2-5, with D perhaps given as TRBD1 or TRBD2 (5 bases each). Per the germline V gene, CDR1 is LNHDA and CDR2 is SQIVND (reference sequence). There are 14 residues in the CDR3. V was trimmed by 4 bases and J by 5 bases, leaving 14 bases between them. CDR3 coding DNA: TGTGCCAGTAGTAGCGGGTCGGCAGGGGAGACCCAGTACTTC. Its translation: CASSSGSAGETQYF.

V is TRBV28 and J is TRBJ1-1; 8 nucleotides line up with TRBD1. There are 15 residues in the CDR3. V dropped 5 bases and J dropped 1; count of bases not matched to a gene: 6. CDR1 is MDHEN and CDR2 is SYDVKM in the germline V gene. In DNA form, the CDR3 reads TGTGCCAGCAGTACCGCCGGGACAGGGAACACTGAAGCTTTCTTT. Translated, it gives CASSTAGTGNTEAFF.

The V gene is TRBV29-1, the J gene TRBJ1-1; possible D gene TRBD1, 5 bases. V dropped 2 bases and J dropped 8 bases, with 18 bases sitting between them. Germline V gene lookup returns CDR1 SQVTM and CDR2 ANQGSEA. The CDR3 spans 14 residues. CDR3 sequence: CSVESAVGQGEAFF. CDR3 nucleotide sequence: TGCAGCGTTGAATCCGCGGTGGGGCAGGGCGAAGCTTTCTTT.

This chain connects TRBV6-5 to TRBJ1-5; D is perhaps TRBD1 (5 bases). This CDR3 is built from 15 residues. CDR1 is MNHEY and CDR2 is SVGAGI in the germline V gene. Trimming left V 6 bases short and J 2 bases short, with 14 bases between. CDR3 nucleotides: TGTGCCAGCAGACGGGGGGTTGTCGGCAATCAGCCCCAGCATTTT. Its protein is CASRRGVVGNQPQHF.

The V and J genes are TRBV9 and TRBJ2-6; no clear D. The CDR3 is 15 residues long. Germline CDR1 SGDLS, CDR2 YYNGEE. Trimming removed 4 bases from V and 0 bases from J, with 8 bases in between. The CDR3 here is CASSPRISGANVLTF. For the CDR3, the DNA is TGTGCCAGCAGCCCTAGGATCTCTGGGGCCAACGTCCTGACTTTC.

The sample holds one count of this clone. The chain links TRBV15 to TRBJ2-7; TRBD1 matches at 10 bases. The CDR3 contains 13 residues. Germline CDR1 and CDR2: LNHNV and YYDKDF (reference sequence). V gave up 5 bases and J gave up 3 bases; unmatched junction bases: 1. The CDR3 DNA reads TGTGCCACCAGCGGGGACAGGGGCTACGAGCAGTACTTC. The encoded protein is CATSGDRGYEQYF.

The chain combines TRBV5-5 with TRBJ2-3; 8 nucleotides line up with TRBD2. CDR3 size: 14 residues. Germline values: CDR1 SGHKS, CDR2 YYEKEE (reference sequence). The V segment lost 4 bases and the J segment 4 bases; nucleotides outside the gene matches: 5. In nucleotides, the CDR3 is TGTGCCAGCAGCCCGGGGGGGGGTGCAGATACGCAGTATTTT. It is translated as CASSPGGGADTQYF.

The chain joins TRBV2 to TRBJ1-1; D is undetermined. Per germline, CDR1 SNHLY and CDR2 FYNNEI. The CDR3 totals 15 residues. V lost 2 bases, J lost 1 base, and 11 bases lay in between. The CDR3: CASSERSSQNTEAFF. DNA of the CDR3: TGTGCCAGCAGTGAACGTAGCAGCCAGAACACTGAAGCTTTCTTT.

V and J are TRBV5-8 and TRBJ2-2, with unresolved D. Germline V gives CDR1 SGHTS, CDR2 YDEGEE. This CDR3 is built from 14 residues. V was trimmed by 4 bases and J by 4 bases, leaving 11 bases between them. CDR3 coding DNA: TGTGCCAGCAGCCTTAGGTTGGGCACCGGGGAGCTGTTTTTT. Amino acid sequence: CASSLRLGTGELFF.

V usage is TRBV30 and J usage is TRBJ2-3, with 8 bases fitting TRBD2. Germline loops: CDR1 GTSNPN, CDR2 SVGIG (reference sequence). V trimming: 1 base; J trimming: 2 bases; junction bases outside the gene matches: 5. The CDR3 is made up of 15 amino acids. The CDR3 sequence is CAWSGVAGTTDTQYF. For the CDR3, the DNA is TGTGCCTGGAGTGGGGTAGCGGGGACCACAGATACGCAGTATTTT.

The gene calls are TRBV19 and TRBJ2-7; tentative D call: TRBD2 (6 bases). V was trimmed by 6 bases and J by 2 bases, leaving 17 bases between them. CDR3 length equals 15 residues. Germline V gene sequence: CDR1 LNHDA, CDR2 SQIVND (reference sequence). DNA for the CDR3: TGTGCCAGTAGCTTAATCGGGACTCAGCCCTACGAGCAGTACTTC. This sequence encodes CASSLIGTQPYEQYF.